This T cell receptor (beta chain) was sequenced in a study of blood T cell repertoires in COVID-19. Background on the study: The recovered donors of Cohort 3 showed two negative PCRs, clearance, or symptom resolution.

V lost 4 bases, J lost 0 bases, and 5 bases stayed unmatched. Germline lookup yields CDR1 SNHLY and CDR2 FYNNEI. The length of the CDR3 is 15 residues. The repertoire was sequenced with immunoSEQ multiplex PCR; TCRdb's copy has only in-frame clones and lacks some. The repertoire holds a few hundred thousand clones, with around nine tenths as singletons. The genes are TRBV2 and TRBJ1-1, with 7 bases that match TRBD1. This clonotype was obtained from a woman aged 55-70 years in a cohort exposed to, infected with or recovered from COVID-19 (not recorded which). The sample consisted of PBMCs or T cells enriched from blood (not recorded which). Written as DNA, the CDR3 is TGTGCCAGCAGTGCGGGACAGAGACTGAACACTGAAGCTTTCTTT. This gives the protein CASSAGQRLNTEAFF.